Presented here are 2 T cell receptor beta chains from one specimen sequenced in a study of blood T cell repertoires in COVID-19. Profiled with immunoSEQ multiplex PCR; TCRdb holds only in-frame clones, not every one. Among a few hundred thousand clones, just under 90% were seen once, and the ten largest hold about 1.7%. Sequencing was carried out using PBMCs or T cells enriched from blood (not recorded which). Receptors originate from a woman in her thirties who had recovered from COVID-19.

This clone was counted once. This chain joins TRBV28 and TRBJ1-5; D may be TRBD1 (6 bases). CDR1 is MDHEN and CDR2 is SYDVKM in the germline V gene. V was clipped by 6 bases and J by 3 bases, with 12 bases between them. The CDR3 loop spans 14 amino acids. CDR3 sequence: CASRAGTLNQPQHF. CDR3 DNA: TGTGCCAGCAGAGCCGGGACACTCAATCAGCCCCAGCATTTT.

This chain uses TRBV23-1 with TRBJ1-4; D is uncertain. TRBV23-1 is designated an ORF whose function remains uncertain. The length of the CDR3 is 17 residues. V was cut by 0 bases and J by 0 bases, with 11 bases left in between. The CDR3 loop reads CASSQSAKLSTNEKLFF. In DNA form, the CDR3 reads TGCGCCAGCAGTCAATCAGCGAAGCTTTCAACTAATGAAAAACTGTTTTTT.